This is a list of T cell receptor beta chains from one sample in a study of blood T cells in healthy people across ages. A single record per CDR3 protein comes from TCRdb applying MiXCR to the 5' RACE reads. The table lists under 2 million distinct CDR3 sequences, roughly a third of them singletons. Sequencing was done on a sample of blood. The receptors were sampled from a woman between 25 and 40 years old in good health. The CDR3 runs from the conserved cysteine through the conserved F or W. Each record gives: V gene, clone size, D gene, J gene, CDR3 DNA, CDR3 protein. A D gene is named only where the DNA matches it firmly. Not all rows give a size; the values are once, few, many and, for expanded clones, a class.

v_call: TRBV28
clone_size: -
d_call: -
j_call: TRBJ1-1
cdr3_nt: TGTGCCAGCAGTTCGAGATACACTGAAGCTTTCTTT
cdr3_aa: CASSSRYTEAFF

v_call: TRBV9
clone_size: few
d_call: -
j_call: TRBJ2-5
cdr3_nt: TGTGCCAGCAGCGCCGGACAGTACCAAGAGGCCCAGTACTTC
cdr3_aa: CASSAGQYQEAQYF

v_call: TRBV29-1
clone_size: few
d_call: -
j_call: TRBJ1-2
cdr3_nt: TGCAGCGTTGCCAGCGGGGACTACTATGGCTACACCTTC
cdr3_aa: CSVASGDYYGYTF

v_call: TRBV5-5
clone_size: -
d_call: TRBD2
j_call: TRBJ2-3
cdr3_nt: TGTGCCAGCAGCGAGACTAGCGGGAGCAGCACAGATACGCAGTATTTT
cdr3_aa: CASSETSGSSTDTQYF

v_call: TRBV4-1
clone_size: few
d_call: -
j_call: TRBJ2-7
cdr3_nt: TGCGCCAGCAGCCAAGAGGAGGCCTCCTACGAGCAGTACTTC
cdr3_aa: CASSQEEASYEQYF

v_call: TRBV28
clone_size: -
d_call: TRBD1
j_call: TRBJ1-1
cdr3_nt: TGTGCCAGCTCACCTGACAGGGCGCACACTGAAGCTTTCTTT
cdr3_aa: CASSPDRAHTEAFF

v_call: TRBV5-1
clone_size: -
d_call: TRBD2
j_call: TRBJ2-3
cdr3_nt: TGCGCCAGCCGCCCTTTAGCGGGAGGAGATACGCAGTATTTT
cdr3_aa: CASRPLAGGDTQYF

v_call: TRBV7-3
clone_size: -
d_call: -
j_call: TRBJ2-2
cdr3_nt: TGTGCCAGCAGCCCAAGCAGAGGGCACGGGGAGCTGTTTTTT
cdr3_aa: CASSPSRGHGELFF

v_call: TRBV7-9
clone_size: -
d_call: TRBD1
j_call: TRBJ1-2
cdr3_nt: TGTGCCAGCAGCTTAGCCACAATCGGACAGGGATATGGCTACACCTTC
cdr3_aa: CASSLATIGQGYGYTF

v_call: TRBV6-2/TRBV6-3
clone_size: -
d_call: TRBD1
j_call: TRBJ1-1
cdr3_nt: TGTGCCAGCAGTTACTTGGGAGGACAGGGCGTTCTTAGGACTGAAGCTTTCTTT
cdr3_aa: CASSYLGGQGVLRTEAFF

v_call: TRBV29-1
clone_size: -
d_call: TRBD1
j_call: TRBJ2-1
cdr3_nt: TGCAGCGTCAGGGGGTCTGGATATGAGCAGTTCTTC
cdr3_aa: CSVRGSGYEQFF

v_call: TRBV18
clone_size: -
d_call: -
j_call: TRBJ1-5
cdr3_nt: TGTGCCAGCTCCACTCCTAACGGGAATCAGCCCCAGCATTTT
cdr3_aa: CASSTPNGNQPQHF

v_call: TRBV4-2
clone_size: once
d_call: -
j_call: TRBJ2-7
cdr3_nt: TGTGCCGGCAGCCAAGATTTGTCTAGCGAGTCCTACGAGCAGTACTTC
cdr3_aa: CAGSQDLSSESYEQYF

v_call: TRBV5-4
clone_size: -
d_call: -
j_call: TRBJ2-1
cdr3_nt: TGTGCCAGCAGCCCAGGGGACGGGTATGAGCAGTTCTTC
cdr3_aa: CASSPGDGYEQFF

v_call: TRBV7-2
clone_size: once
d_call: -
j_call: TRBJ2-1
cdr3_nt: TGTGCCAGCAGTCCCTTCTATGAGCAGTTCTTC
cdr3_aa: CASSPFYEQFF

v_call: TRBV27
clone_size: few
d_call: -
j_call: TRBJ1-2
cdr3_nt: TGTGCCAGCAGTTTAGACAAATTCGGTGGCTACACCTTC
cdr3_aa: CASSLDKFGGYTF

v_call: TRBV2
clone_size: -
d_call: -
j_call: TRBJ1-2
cdr3_nt: TGTGCCAGCGGGGGAGGGGGCTATGGCTACACCTTC
cdr3_aa: CASGGGGYGYTF

v_call: TRBV6-6
clone_size: few
d_call: TRBD2
j_call: TRBJ2-5
cdr3_nt: TGTGCCAGCAGTCCCGGTCACCAGCGGGAGGGACAAGAGACCCAGTACTTC
cdr3_aa: CASSPGHQREGQETQYF

v_call: TRBV15
clone_size: -
d_call: -
j_call: TRBJ1-6
cdr3_nt: TGTGCCACCAGCAGAGTCCGACAGCGTTCTAATTCACCCCTCCACTTT
cdr3_aa: CATSRVRQRSNSPLHF

v_call: TRBV9
clone_size: many
d_call: TRBD2
j_call: TRBJ2-7
cdr3_nt: TGTGCCAGCAGTGGGGGGACTAGCGGCTACGAGCAGTACTTC
cdr3_aa: CASSGGTSGYEQYF

v_call: TRBV4-1
clone_size: -
d_call: -
j_call: TRBJ2-4
cdr3_nt: TGCGCCAGCAGCCGCACAGGGTCTGGTCCAATAAGAGCCAAAAACATTCAGTACTTC
cdr3_aa: CASSRTGSGPIRAKNIQYF

v_call: TRBV21-1
clone_size: -
d_call: -
j_call: TRBJ1-6
cdr3_nt: TGTGCCAACATCACTCCGGGACACGCCCATTGGAATTCACCCCTCCACTTT
cdr3_aa: CANITPGHAHWNSPLHF

v_call: TRBV12-3/TRBV12-4
clone_size: -
d_call: TRBD1
j_call: TRBJ1-1
cdr3_nt: TGTGCCAGCAGTCTGACAGGGGGAATTGAAGCTTTCTTT
cdr3_aa: CASSLTGGIEAFF